This T cell receptor beta chain was recovered during a study of blood T cell repertoires in COVID-19. Overall study: Donors in the United States, Italy and Spain gave samples during acute or convalescent COVID-19. PBMCs, B-cell-depleted T cells, or T cells were the source of the cDNA or gDNA that made up the material.

The germline V gene has CDR1 LGHDT and CDR2 YNNKEL (reference sequence). The V gene lost 5 bases and the J gene lost 5 bases, with 9 bases spanning the gap. The CDR3 has 12 residues. Per the original methods: Amplification with reference gene primers provided the estimates of nucleated cell counts. Sequencing was performed with immunoSEQ multiplex PCR; in TCRdb, only in-frame clones are kept and a portion is missing. V, J and clone size derive from that table, while D and trimming were established from the DNA sequence. The sample contains approximately 240,000 clones, roughly 80% of which appear only once.

The specimen sequenced was peripheral blood. The J gene is TRBJ1-2, the V gene TRBV3-1 (or the pseudogene TRBV3-2); D is uncertain. This TCR was sampled from a woman aged 40 to 49 with active or convalescent COVID-19. In DNA form, the CDR3 reads TGTGCCAGCAGCAGGACTGGTTATGGCTACACCTTC. Its translation: CASSRTGYGYTF.